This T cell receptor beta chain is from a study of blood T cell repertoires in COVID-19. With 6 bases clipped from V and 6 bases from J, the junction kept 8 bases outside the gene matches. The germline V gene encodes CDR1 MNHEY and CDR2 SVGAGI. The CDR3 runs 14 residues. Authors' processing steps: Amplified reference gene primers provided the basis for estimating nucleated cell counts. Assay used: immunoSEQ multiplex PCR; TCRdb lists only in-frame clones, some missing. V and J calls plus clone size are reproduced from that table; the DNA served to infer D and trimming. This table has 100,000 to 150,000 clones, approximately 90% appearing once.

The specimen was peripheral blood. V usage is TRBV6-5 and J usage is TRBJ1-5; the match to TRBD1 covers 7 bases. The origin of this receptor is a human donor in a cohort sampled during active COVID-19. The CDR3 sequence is CASRPGTASQPQHF. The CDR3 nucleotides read TGTGCCAGCAGACCAGGGACAGCAAGTCAGCCCCAGCATTTT.